This T cell receptor beta chain appears in the sequencing data of a study of T-cell reconstitution after alpha-beta-depleted transplantation in children. TCRbeta library construction was performed incorporating unique molecular identifiers. Each CDR3 protein gets one entry after TCRdb re-called the PCR reads with MiXCR. Of hundreds of thousands of distinct CDR3 sequences in the sample, 10% to 15% were seen once. Study-wide points: As was reported, about two months after transplant, alpha-beta T cells came from several hundred expanded graft clones. By one year post-transplant, T-cell counts and diversity largely arose from T cells that were newly produced. High day-60 TCRbeta diversity in some patients came from surviving recipient T cells and thymic progenitors.

V gave up 3 bases and J gave up 3 bases; unmatched junction bases: 17. The CDR3 totals 20 residues. Germline lookup yields CDR1 LGHNA and CDR2 YSLEER. This clonotype was counted between two and nine times. The antigen is not known. Specimen: PBMCs, mostly from graft donor cells, collected 360 days after TCRalphabeta/CD19-depleted stem cell transplant. The source of this sequence is a male patient younger than 18 who had a stem cell transplant for acute myeloid leukemia, so the T cells may come from the graft donor. The V call is TRBV4-3, the J call TRBJ2-5; 12 bases line up with TRBD2. Here the CDR3 reads CASSHEQWTSGDTPKETQYF. The CDR3 coding sequence is TGCGCCAGCAGCCACGAACAATGGACTAGCGGGGATACCCCTAAAGAGACCCAGTACTTC.